These 9 T cell receptor beta chains came from one sample sequenced in a study of T cell responses to AZD1222 COVID-19 vaccine. Profiling relied on immunoSEQ multiplex PCR, and the TCRdb table lists in-frame clones only, not all of them. The sample lists around 70,000 clones, 60% to 85% occurring once. The input for sequencing was peripheral blood, taken on day 0 of MenACWY control vaccination. These receptors all stem from an adult in good health.

This clone was seen more than once but under ten times. V gene TRBV7-2 combines with J gene TRBJ2-1; TRBD2 agrees at 7 bases. The CDR3 is 15 residues long. Losses at the gene ends were 1 base for V and 5 bases for J; bases not matched to a gene: 5. Germline CDR1 reads SGHTA; CDR2 reads FQGNSA. The chain's CDR3 is CASSLDGTTHNEQFF. DNA for the CDR3: TGTGCCAGCAGCTTAGATGGGACTACCCACAATGAGCAGTTCTTC.

The gene calls are TRBV3-1 (or the pseudogene TRBV3-2) and TRBJ2-3; D possibly corresponds to TRBD2 (5 bases). V was pared by 4 bases and J by 1 base, with 9 bases between. Germline V lookup: CDR1 LGHDT, CDR2 YNNKEL (reference sequence). CDR3 length: 14 amino acids. This CDR3 is CASSPPGGTDTQYF. In DNA, the CDR3 is TGTGCCAGCAGCCCACCCGGGGGCACAGATACGCAGTATTTT.

This sequence joins TRBV4-2 and TRBJ2-2; D is uncertain. Germline loops: CDR1 LGHNA, CDR2 YNFKEQ. This CDR3 comprises 13 residues. V lost 0 bases, J lost 9 bases, and 8 bases lay in between. In DNA form, the CDR3 reads TGTGCCAGCAGCCAAGATAGAGACAGGGAGCTGTTTTTT. It yields the protein CASSQDRDRELFF.

In this sample, this clone turned up a few times. The gene calls are TRBV7-8 and TRBJ2-1, with D possibly being TRBD1 or TRBD2 (5 bases each). V shed 7 bases and J shed 4 bases, with 8 bases lying between them. The CDR3 length is 12 residues. Looked up from germline, CDR1 is SGHVS and CDR2 is FQNEAQ. DNA of the CDR3: TGTGCCAGCATTGGGACGTACAATGAGCAGTTCTTC. Translation gives CASIGTYNEQFF.

V gene TRBV2 combines with J gene TRBJ2-7, with TRBD1 matching 8 bases. Germline CDR1 SNHLY, CDR2 FYNNEI. With V trimmed by 5 bases and J by 0 bases, 9 bases remained unmatched. This CDR3 is built from 16 residues. The CDR3 here is CASSLDYRGSSYEQYF. The CDR3 bases are TGTGCCAGCAGTCTAGACTACAGGGGGAGCTCCTACGAGCAGTACTTC.

The genes are TRBV19 and TRBJ2-3, with D maybe TRBD1 (6 bases). Germline V gives CDR1 LNHDA, CDR2 SQIVND (reference sequence). V lost 5 bases, J lost 1 base, and 16 bases lay in between. There are 16 residues in the CDR3. The CDR3, as DNA: TGTGCCAGTAGTTCTCAGGGGCTGGGAGGCACAGATACGCAGTATTTT. It is translated as CASSSQGLGGTDTQYF.

The chain recombines TRBV7-9 with TRBJ2-2; D gene unclear. Trimming pared 1 base from V and 7 bases from J, leaving 7 bases between. Germline V gives CDR1 SEHNR, CDR2 FQNEAQ (reference sequence). The CDR3 extends over 13 amino acids. CDR3 loop: CASSLGSNGELFF. The CDR3 nucleotides are TGTGCCAGCAGCTTAGGCAGCAACGGGGAGCTGTTTTTT. The full variable domain, with the rest looked up from reference TRBV7-9 and TRBJ2-2, is DTGVSQNPRHKITKRGQNVTFRCDPISEHNRLYWYRQTLGQGPEFLTYFQNEAQLEKSRLLSDRFSAERPKGSFSTLEIQRTEQGDSAMYLCASSLGSNGELFFGEGSRLTVL.

The V call is TRBV15, the J call TRBJ2-5, with 7 bases matching TRBD2. The germline V gene has CDR1 LNHNV and CDR2 YYDKDF (reference sequence). CDR3 length equals 14 residues. V lost 5 bases, J lost 5 bases, and 8 bases stayed unmatched. Here the CDR3 DNA reads TGTGCCACCAGCCTGGGGGGAGGGGAGGAGACCCAGTACTTC. It specifies CATSLGGGEETQYF.

The chain couples TRBV6-5 to TRBJ1-5; D gene uncertain. The germline V gene has CDR1 MNHEY and CDR2 SVGAGI. V gave up 7 bases and J gave up 2 bases, with 9 bases separating them. The CDR3 runs 13 residues. This CDR3 reads CASTEYGNQPQHF. For the CDR3, the DNA is TGTGCCAGCACAGAGTATGGCAATCAGCCCCAGCATTTT.